This TCR beta chain was documented in a study of CD8+ T cells in alopecia areata. Study summary: The drug, oral tofacitinib, was given to treated patients at 5 to 10 mg twice daily.

Sequencing templates came from extracted RNA that was reverse transcribed into cDNA. Clones were read by immunoSEQ multiplex PCR, and TCRdb kept only the in-frame ones, dropping some. The sample holds about 190,000 clones, more than 55% seen once. Described treatment: oral pan-JAK inhibitor, 5-10 mg twice daily. This clone has just a few counts. Germline V gene sequence: CDR1 SEHNR, CDR2 FQNEAQ (reference sequence). V was clipped by 6 bases and J by 8 bases; unmatched bases: 12. The CDR3 totals 16 residues. The gene calls are TRBV7-9 and TRBJ2-1, with TRBD2 identical over 11 bases. The sequence was obtained from a human donor with alopecia areata. The sample here was CD4+ T cells sorted from blood, taken at week 4, from a patient treated with tofacitinib. Here the CDR3 reads CASSPDLAGGPDEQFF. CDR3 in DNA: TGTGCCAGCAGTCCCGACTTAGCGGGAGGGCCAGATGAGCAGTTCTTC.